These T cell receptor beta chains were read from a single sample in a study of regulatory T cells in long-lasting Graves disease. TCRdb redid the calling of the multiplex PCR reads with MiXCR, one entry per CDR3 protein. The sample has around 400,000 distinct CDR3 sequences; over 9.5% are singletons. These data were also reused for a study on T cells in Graves' hyperthyroidism and ophthalmopathy.

Sequencing used peripheral blood mononuclear cells (PBMCs), obtained at new diagnosis, from a patient treated with antithyroid drugs. These receptors were taken from a woman aged 18-29 years with Graves disease. CDR3s include the opening cysteine and the closing phenylalanine or tryptophan. D genes are given only for firm matches. The size entry is marked missing in some rows and otherwise reads once, few, many or a size class.

TRBJ2-5	TRBV7-8	many	TRBD2	TGTGCCAGCAGCCCAGTTTCGGGGGGGGAGACCCAGTACTTC	CASSPVSGGETQYF
TRBJ1-3	TRBV14	.	.	TGTGCCAGCAGCCCGTTACCGGGACCAGGAAACACCATATATTTT	CASSPLPGPGNTIYF
TRBJ1-2	TRBV7-9	few	TRBD1	TGTGCCAGCAGCTCCAATCGGGACAGGATATATGGCTACACCTTC	CASSSNRDRIYGYTF
TRBJ2-1	TRBV7-2	many	TRBD2	TGTGCCAGCAGCGGTCCCCGGGGGGAAGGTCACAATGAGCAGTTCTTC	CASSGPRGEGHNEQFF
TRBJ2-2	TRBV6-2/TRBV6-3	many	.	TGTGCCACCATAAGGGGGGGGGAGCTGTTTTTT	CATIRGGELFF
TRBJ1-1	TRBV18	few	.	TGTGCCAGCCAACTGCAGGGAACTGAAGCTTTCTTT	CASQLQGTEAFF
TRBJ2-1	TRBV18	many	TRBD2	TGTGCCAGCTCACCGGGACTAGCGGGGTTAGCGAGCTACAATGAGCAGTTCTTC	CASSPGLAGLASYNEQFF
TRBJ1-1	TRBV2	many	.	TGTGCCAGCATCAGGGAGGGCACTGAAGCTTTCTTT	CASIREGTEAFF
TRBJ1-2	TRBV9	many	TRBD1	TGTGCCAGCAGCGTAGCTGGACAGGGCGGATATGGCTACACCTTC	CASSVAGQGGYGYTF
TRBJ1-5	TRBV6-1	many	TRBD1	TGTGCCAGCAAAACAGGGGGAACTCAGCCCCAGCATTTT	CASKTGGTQPQHF
TRBJ1-1	TRBV7-6	many	TRBD1	TGTGCCAGCAGCGTGGGACAGGAAAACACTGAAGCTTTCTTT	CASSVGQENTEAFF
TRBJ2-1	TRBV4-2	few	TRBD2	TGTGCCAGCAGCCCGGGGCTTGGACTAGCGGGGTACAATGAGCAGTTCTTC	CASSPGLGLAGYNEQFF
TRBJ1-1	TRBV20-1	many	TRBD1	TGCAGTGCTAGCAGCAGGGGGTCTTGGAACACTGAAGCTTTCTTT	CSASSRGSWNTEAFF
TRBJ2-7	TRBV4-3	.	.	TGCGCCAGCAGCCAAGAACAGGGACTAACCTACGAGCAGTACTTC	CASSQEQGLTYEQYF
TRBJ1-6	TRBV30	.	.	TGTGCCTGGAGTGTGCCTCGAGACGTCTGGGGCAGCCTATATAATTCACCCCTCCACTTT	CAWSVPRDVWGSLYNSPLHF
TRBJ2-6	TRBV19	.	.	TGTGCCAGTAATTACCGGGAGCGCTATTCTCTGAGGGCCAACGTCCTGACTTTC	CASNYRERYSLRANVLTF
TRBJ2-2	TRBV7-8	few	TRBD2	TGTGCCAGCAGCTTACCCGGGACTAGCGGGACAAGCGCCGGGGAGCTGCTTTTT	CASSLPGTSGTSAGELLF
TRBJ2-6	TRBV10-3	few	.	TGTGCCATCTCGAACCCGGACGGATTCTTCTCTGGGGCCAACGTCCTGACTTTC	CAISNPDGFFSGANVLTF
TRBJ2-1	TRBV27	many	.	TGTGCCAGCAGTTTACTAGGTATACCCTACAATGAGCAGTTCTTC	CASSLLGIPYNEQFF
TRBJ2-5	TRBV12-5	.	.	TGTGCTAGTGGCGAGGACGGAAAAGAGACCCAGTACTTC	CASGEDGKETQYF
TRBJ1-1	TRBV4-2	many	.	TGTGCCAGCAGCCAAGGGGGACCCAGGGCGCCGAACACTGAAGCTTTCTTT	CASSQGGPRAPNTEAFF
TRBJ2-1	TRBV28	many	.	TGTGCCAGCAGCGATGGACTCCTCAATGAGCAGTTCTTC	CASSDGLLNEQFF
TRBJ2-6	TRBV24-1	many	.	TGTGCCACCGCAAAAGGGGCCAACGTCCTGACTTTC	CATAKGANVLTF
TRBJ1-6	TRBV25-1	few	.	TGTGCCAGCAGTCTAGGGTTTTATAATTCACCCCTCCACTTT	CASSLGFYNSPLHF
TRBJ1-6	TRBV7-2	many	.	TGTGCCAGCAGCTTAGATCCAGGGGTGGATTCACCCCTCCACTTT	CASSLDPGVDSPLHF
TRBJ1-1	TRBV7-3	many	.	TGTGCCAGCAGCTTAACGCCGACGAACACTGAAGCTTTCTTT	CASSLTPTNTEAFF
TRBJ2-2	TRBV19	many	.	TGTGCCAGTAGTATGTTGACAGGAGAGCTGTTTTTT	CASSMLTGELFF
TRBJ1-2	TRBV12-3/TRBV12-4	many	.	TGTGCCAGCAGTTTGACCCAGGGATCTGGCTACACCTTC	CASSLTQGSGYTF
TRBJ2-1	TRBV9	many	.	TGTGCCAGCAGCAGCCTGCTGGGCAATGAGCAGTTCTTC	CASSSLLGNEQFF
TRBJ2-7	TRBV6-1	.	TRBD1	TGTGCCAGCCGGAGGGACAGGGTACGCTACGAGCAGTACTTC	CASRRDRVRYEQYF
TRBJ2-1	TRBV5-4	.	.	TGTGCCAGCAGCTCGTCCGACCGCTCCTACAATGAGCAGTTCTTC	CASSSSDRSYNEQFF
TRBJ2-1	TRBV6-1	.	.	TGTGCCAGTACTAACGGGGGGCCTTTACAGGAGCAGTTCTTC	CASTNGGPLQEQFF
TRBJ2-3	TRBV12-3/TRBV12-4	.	.	TGTGCCAGCAGTATAACAACCTTGTCGACGCAGTATTTT	CASSITTLSTQYF
TRBJ2-5	TRBV5-4	.	.	TGTGCCAGCAGCCATAGAGAGGAGACCCAGTACTTC	CASSHREETQYF
TRBJ1-4	TRBV15	many	TRBD1	TGTGCCACCAGCAGAGGTTCGACAGGGGAGAGTGAAAAACTGTTTTTT	CATSRGSTGESEKLFF
TRBJ2-3	TRBV28	many	TRBD2	TGTGCCAGCAGTTCACTTACAGCGAGAGCGGGAGCCCCAGATACGCAGTATTTT	CASSSLTARAGAPDTQYF
TRBJ1-4	TRBV15	many	.	TGTGCCACCAGCAGAGATAAGTGGGGACCTAATGAAAAACTGTTTTTT	CATSRDKWGPNEKLFF
TRBJ2-3	TRBV7-9	.	.	TGTGCCAGCAGCTCGGGGGACAGCAGCACAGATACGCAGTATTTT	CASSSGDSSTDTQYF
TRBJ2-5	TRBV9	.	TRBD2	TGTGCCAGCAGCGCATCCGGGACTAGAGAGACCCAGTACTTC	CASSASGTRETQYF
TRBJ2-7	TRBV28	many	.	TGTGCCAGCATCACCGACCACCCTAACCAGAGTTACACCTACGAGCAGTACTTC	CASITDHPNQSYTYEQYF
TRBJ1-1	TRBV7-8	many	.	TGTGCCAGCAGCATCACCCTTATAGGGTCTTCTGAAGCTTTCTTT	CASSITLIGSSEAFF
TRBJ1-5	TRBV12-3/TRBV12-4	many	.	TGTGCCAGCAGTAGGGGGGGGCTTGGCAATCAGCCCCAGCATTTT	CASSRGGLGNQPQHF
TRBJ1-4	TRBV7-2	many	.	TGTGCCAGCAGCCCCGCCTCTAATGAAAAACTGTTTTTT	CASSPASNEKLFF
TRBJ1-1	TRBV12-3/TRBV12-4	.	.	TGTGCCAGCAGCTCCAGGGGTTCGAACACTGAAGCTTTCTTT	CASSSRGSNTEAFF